The present entry profiles one T cell receptor (beta chain) with its context. This clone was observed a handful of times. The antigen this receptor binds is unknown. No qualities accompany the bases; no much larger clone lies one base away. These data originate in a study of blood T cell repertoires in COVID-19 (dated by TCRdb to the early 2020s). Describing the broader study: Samples from collaborators originated in the United States, Italy and Spain and spanned both the acute and convalescent phases of COVID-19. The material from the prospective study consisted of cDNA or gDNA derived from T cells, B-cell-depleted T cells, or PBMCs. The dataset comprised deeply sampled blood TCRbeta repertoires from subjects exposed to, actively infected with, or recovered from COVID-19. A freely available public database, intended as a resource for researchers studying the immune response to SARS-CoV-2, is where the repertoires were released. Samples came from the ongoing ImmuneRACE study (first 160 participants) plus 1,254 subjects from 6 global collaborators. Nearly every sample came with metadata listing a de-identified subject ID, COVID-19 status, age in years and sex. HLA class I and class II types, where available, came from metadata supplied by the sample provider rather than from assay-based typing. What the authors observed across the whole study: Clinical and demographic metadata were provided uncurated, with the amount varying by source and participant.

Collaborating institutions collected whole blood in K2EDTA tubes following their own protocols. For TCRbeta analysis, collaborators shipped samples in one of three forms: frozen whole blood, isolated PBMCs, or DNA extracted from either of those sample types. The immunoSEQ Assay, a bias-controlled multiplex PCR, was used to amplify TCRbeta CDR3 regions from genomic DNA. As for how the authors treated the data: The number of nucleated cells in each sample was estimated by amplification of reference gene primers within the assay. Sequence reads were collapsed and filtered to measure the absolute abundance of every unique TCRbeta CDR3 rearrangement. For each sample, productive Simpson clonality was calculated by taking the square root of Simpson's diversity index across productive rearrangements. This immuneACCESS table, as held by TCRdb, lists in-frame sequences with V and J called but not all clones. Of the missing ones, under half trace to an unresolved V gene in checked studies; the others have no known cause. V and J calls and clone size are given by that table; D and trimming were obtained from the DNA. The sample includes 150,000 to 200,000 clones, with around 77% observed a single time. The top ten hold 17% of the sample.

Sequenced material: peripheral blood. This TCR was recovered from a man between 60 and 75 years old with active or convalescent COVID-19.

The CDR3 sequence is CASRVAVPTGELFF. The DNA sequence is TGTGCCAGCAGGGTGGCGGTACCCACCGGGGAGCTGTTTTTT. The chain is encoded by TRBV7-2 joined to TRBJ2-2; confidence is insufficient to name the D gene. Taken from cysteine to phenylalanine, the CDR3 has 14 residues. Of all the DNA, just the CDR3 is kept, 42 bases in frame from base 1. Relative to germline, V is 6 bases shorter and J is 4 bases shorter, with 12 bases between their ends. CDR1 and CDR2, looked up from the germline V gene, are SGHTA and FQGNSA.